A selection of T cell receptor beta chains follows, all from one sample in a study of T cells in Graves' hyperthyroidism and ophthalmopathy. TCRdb recomputed calls from the multiplex PCR reads with MiXCR, one row per CDR3 protein. Among roughly 740,000 distinct CDR3 sequences listed, 16% were seen once. Sequencing used blood. These receptors were obtained from a man aged 18 to 30 with Graves' hyperthyroidism. The CDR3 runs from the conserved cysteine through the conserved F or W. A D gene is named only where the DNA matches it firmly. A row's size may be missing; if present it is once, few, many or a size class.

j_call	cdr3_length	v_call	d_call	clone_size	cdr3_nt	cdr3_aa
TRBJ1-4	13	TRBV12-3/TRBV12-4	-	few	TGTGCCAGCAGTTTTGTCCGGGGTGAAAAACTGTTTTTT	CASSFVRGEKLFF
TRBJ2-7	10	TRBV30	-	many	TGTGCCTGGAGTGTACGCGAGCAGTACTTC	CAWSVREQYF
TRBJ2-1	16	TRBV7-8	TRBD1	many	TGTGCCAGCAGCTCTATTGACAGGGGCCCCTACAATGAGCAGTTCTTC	CASSSIDRGPYNEQFF
TRBJ2-7	15	TRBV28	TRBD2	many	TGTGCCAGCAGTTTGGGCGGGAGACCCTCTTACGAGCAGTACTTC	CASSLGGRPSYEQYF
TRBJ2-5	14	TRBV15	TRBD1	-	TGTGCCACCAGCGAGGAGTGGGACAGGGGAACCCAGTACTTC	CATSEEWDRGTQYF
TRBJ2-5	13	TRBV20-1	-	-	TGCAGTGCGGACCCGGGGACCCAAGAGACCCAGTACTTC	CSADPGTQETQYF
TRBJ2-7	15	TRBV3-1	-	few	TGTGCCAGCAGCCAAGAAGGGACTCCGTCCTACGAGCAGTACTTC	CASSQEGTPSYEQYF
TRBJ2-7	14	TRBV28	-	-	TGTGCCAGCACTGGGGCGATAGACTCCTACGAGCAGTACTTC	CASTGAIDSYEQYF
TRBJ1-1	13	TRBV27	TRBD1	many	TGTGCCAGCAGTAAGACAGGGTACACTGAAGCTTTCTTT	CASSKTGYTEAFF
TRBJ2-6	17	TRBV5-5	-	few	TGTGCCAGCACCCCGCACGTGTCTGGCTCTGGGGCCAACGTCCTGACTTTC	CASTPHVSGSGANVLTF
TRBJ1-2	14	TRBV28	-	many	TGTGCCAGCAGTTTACTCTCGGGGAACTATGGCTACACCTTC	CASSLLSGNYGYTF
TRBJ2-2	16	TRBV28	TRBD1	few	TGTGCCAGCAGTTTACTCCGACAGGGGGCCACCGGGGAGCTGTTTTTT	CASSLLRQGATGELFF
TRBJ2-7	14	TRBV29-1	-	-	TGCAGCGCCATATCTCCGGGACACCGGGGCGAGCAGTACTTC	CSAISPGHRGEQYF
TRBJ2-7	13	TRBV20-1	TRBD2	once	TGCAGTGCCGCACTAGCGGAGGGCTACGAGCAGTACTTC	CSAALAEGYEQYF